Included here is one TCR beta chain sequence, with context. Its antigen remains unknown. This sample was taken from a study of vaccination effects on CD4 cells after COVID-19. Data came from immunoSEQ multiplex PCR; TCRdb stores just in-frame clones and leaves some out. In the table there are about 33,000 clones, roughly four fifths of which are singletons. Antigen-specific CD4+ T cells were first expanded with viral peptide pools by the ViraFEST assay and only then sequenced. Culture proceeded for approximately nine days, and CD4+ T cells were then isolated. Each participant was administered two doses of either the BNT162b2 or the mRNA-1273 vaccine. Nobody among the vaccine recipients had prior SARS-CoV-2 infection (nucleocapsid antibodies were negative). The germline V and J ends were trimmed by 6 bases and 1 base, with 6 bases remaining between them. The length of the CDR3 is 12 residues. The germline gives CDR1 KGHSH, CDR2 LQKENI.

The clonotype was recovered from a human donor who received a COVID-19 vaccine. Some clones in this sample may be carry-over from other donors' samples. The specimen was CD4+ T cells from PBMCs cultured with HCoV-NL63 spike peptides, collected after COVID-19 vaccination. The rearrangement links TRBV18 to TRBJ2-5; D is ambiguous. CDR3 protein: CASSPTQETQYF. Written as DNA, the CDR3 is TGTGCCAGCTCGCCAACCCAAGAGACCCAGTACTTC.